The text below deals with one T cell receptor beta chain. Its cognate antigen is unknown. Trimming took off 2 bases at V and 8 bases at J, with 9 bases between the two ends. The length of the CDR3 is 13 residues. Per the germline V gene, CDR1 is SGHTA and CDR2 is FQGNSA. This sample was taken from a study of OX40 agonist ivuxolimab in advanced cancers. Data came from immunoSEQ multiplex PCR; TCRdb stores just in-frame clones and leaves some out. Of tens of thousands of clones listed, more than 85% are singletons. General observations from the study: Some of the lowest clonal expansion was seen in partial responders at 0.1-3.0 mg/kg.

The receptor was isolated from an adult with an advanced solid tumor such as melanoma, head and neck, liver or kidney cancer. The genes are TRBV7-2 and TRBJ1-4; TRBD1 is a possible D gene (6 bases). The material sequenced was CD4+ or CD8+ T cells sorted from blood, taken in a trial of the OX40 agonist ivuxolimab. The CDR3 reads CASSLSGGEKLFF. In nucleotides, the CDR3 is TGTGCCAGCAGCTTATCCGGGGGCGAAAAACTGTTTTTT.